This TCR beta chain was sequenced in a study of CD4 T cells in relation to SARS-CoV-2 and coronaviruses. Study summary: PBMCs were cultured with antigen for roughly 9 days before TCR beta sequencing. Findings and caveats of the study: About 65% of donors had memory CD4+ clonotypes crossrecognizing SARS-CoV-2 and common cold coronavirus spike.

Naive and memory CD4+ T cells were cultured with CEF, then survey-sequenced. Profiling relied on immunoSEQ multiplex PCR, and the TCRdb table lists in-frame clones only, not all of them. This table holds tens of thousands of clones, 77% found once. Comments on this clone: Its antigen is still unknown.

The CDR3 covers 15 residues. CDR1 and CDR2 from the germline V gene are LGHDT and YNNKEL (reference sequence). Trimming shortened V by 0 bases and J by 3 bases, and 9 bases separated the two germline ends. This chain links TRBV3-1 (or the pseudogene TRBV3-2) with TRBJ2-1, with D maybe TRBD2 (5 bases). The TCR originated in an adult with COVID-19. The sequenced sample consisted of memory CD4+ T cells from PBMCs, cultured in vitro. In nucleotides, the CDR3 is TGTGCCAGCAGCCAAGACTCGGGAAGCTACAATGAGCAGTTCTTC. Protein sequence: CASSQDSGSYNEQFF.